One and the same sample provided the 5 T cell receptor beta chains below, sequenced in a study of cytomegalovirus exposure and HLA in healthy donors. 60 Vbeta and 13 Jbeta primers were used in PCR. Method: immunoSEQ multiplex PCR; TCRdb's copy keeps in-frame clones and lacks some. Of approximately 150,000 clones in the sample, around four fifths were seen once. What was sequenced was PBMCs. These receptors originate from a man over 45 in good health and CMV-seropositive.

The CDR3 spells CASSPGLAGFTDTQYF. The CDR3 bases are TGTGCCAGCAGCCCCGGACTAGCGGGCTTCACAGATACGCAGTATTTT. The rearrangement joins TRBV7-3 to TRBJ2-3; 11 positions match TRBD2. CDR1 and CDR2 from the germline V gene are SGHTA and FQGTGA. The CDR3 length is 16 residues. Trimming cost V 5 bases and J 2 bases; bases outside gene matches: 6.

The count of this clone is one. The CDR3 DNA is TGCGCCAGCAGCTCATGGACGGGGAAGAATGAAAAACTGTTTTTT. Encoded protein: CASSSWTGKNEKLFF. The chain has TRBV5-1 and TRBJ1-4; D gene unclear. Trimming left V 3 bases short and J 5 bases short, with 14 bases between. This CDR3 spans 15 amino acids. Looked up from germline, CDR1 is SGHRS and CDR2 is YFSETQ.

This chain's CDR3 is CASSQGLAGVNEQFF. CDR3 DNA: TGCGCCAGCAGCCAAGGCCTAGCGGGTGTCAATGAGCAGTTCTTC. This sequence joins TRBV4-3 and TRBJ2-1; TRBD2 aligns across 8 bases. Per germline, CDR1 LGHNA and CDR2 YSLEER. The V and J ends lost 1 base and 6 bases, in that order; junction bases with no gene match: 5. The CDR3 runs to 15 residues.

The J gene is TRBJ2-6, the V gene TRBV7-9, with D possibly matching TRBD2 (5 bases). The CDR3 consists of 16 residues. Looked up from germline, CDR1 is SEHNR and CDR2 is FQNEAQ (reference sequence). V was pared by 4 bases and J by 4 bases, with 14 bases between. The CDR3 region is CASSSPRGDGANVLTF. CDR3 in DNA: TGTGCCAGCAGCTCACCCCGGGGAGACGGGGCCAACGTCCTGACTTTC.

The table lists this clone with a count of one. CDR3 in DNA: TGTGCCAGCAGCTCGGCCCTGGGGCCATCTAACTATGGCTACACCTTC. This translates into CASSSALGPSNYGYTF. V usage is TRBV7-3 and J usage is TRBJ1-2; maybe TRBD1 (5 bases). There are 16 residues in the CDR3. V was pared by 4 bases and J by 0 bases, with 15 bases between. Germline V gene sequence: CDR1 SGHTA, CDR2 FQGTGA.